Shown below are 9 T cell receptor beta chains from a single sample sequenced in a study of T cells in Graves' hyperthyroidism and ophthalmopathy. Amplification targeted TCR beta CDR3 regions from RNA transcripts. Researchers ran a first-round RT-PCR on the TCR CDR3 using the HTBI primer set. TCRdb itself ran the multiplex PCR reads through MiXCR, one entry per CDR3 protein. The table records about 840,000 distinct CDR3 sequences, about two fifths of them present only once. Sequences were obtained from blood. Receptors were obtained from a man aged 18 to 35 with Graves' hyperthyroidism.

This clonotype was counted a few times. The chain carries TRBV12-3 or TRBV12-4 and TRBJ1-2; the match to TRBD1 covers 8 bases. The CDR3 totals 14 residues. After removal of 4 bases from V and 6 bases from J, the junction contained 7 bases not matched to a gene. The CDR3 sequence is CASSSPDRAHGYTF. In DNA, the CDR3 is TGTGCCAGCAGTTCCCCGGACAGGGCACATGGCTACACCTTC.

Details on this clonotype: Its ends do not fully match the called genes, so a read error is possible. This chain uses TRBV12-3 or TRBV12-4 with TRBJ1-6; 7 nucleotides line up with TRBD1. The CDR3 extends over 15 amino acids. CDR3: CASSLGTGYNPPLHF. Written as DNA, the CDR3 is TGTGCCAGCAGTTTAGGGACAGGATATAATCCACCCCTCCACTTT.

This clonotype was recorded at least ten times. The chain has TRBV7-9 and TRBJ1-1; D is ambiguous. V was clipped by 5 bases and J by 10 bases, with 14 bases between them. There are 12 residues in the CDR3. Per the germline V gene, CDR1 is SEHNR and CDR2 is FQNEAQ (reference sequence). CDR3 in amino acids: CASSISDFGAFF. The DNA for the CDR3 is TGTGCCAGCAGCATCAGTGACTTTGGAGCTTTCTTT.

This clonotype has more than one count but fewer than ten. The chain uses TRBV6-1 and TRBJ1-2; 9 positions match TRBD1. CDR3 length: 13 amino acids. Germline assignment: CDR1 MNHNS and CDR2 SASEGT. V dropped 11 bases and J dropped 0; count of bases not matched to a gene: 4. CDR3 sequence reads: CAGTGSTNYGYTF. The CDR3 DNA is TGTGCCGGGACAGGGTCGACTAACTATGGCTACACCTTC.

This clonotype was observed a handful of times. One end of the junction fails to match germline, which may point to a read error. The CDR3 DNA follows: TGCGCCAGCAGCCCTCCCTTTGAAAAACTGTTTTTT. As protein: CASSPPFEKLFF. J is TRBJ1-4 and V is TRBV5-8; no firm D call. This CDR3 spans 12 amino acids. CDR1 and CDR2 from the germline V gene are SGHTS and YDEGEE.

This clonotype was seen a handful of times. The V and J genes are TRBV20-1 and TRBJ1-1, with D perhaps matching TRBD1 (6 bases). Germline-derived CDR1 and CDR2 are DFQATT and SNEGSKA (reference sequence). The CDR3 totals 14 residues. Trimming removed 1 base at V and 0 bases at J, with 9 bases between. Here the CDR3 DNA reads TGCAGTGCTAGAGGGACAGTTTTGAACACTGAAGCTTTCTTT. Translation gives CSARGTVLNTEAFF.

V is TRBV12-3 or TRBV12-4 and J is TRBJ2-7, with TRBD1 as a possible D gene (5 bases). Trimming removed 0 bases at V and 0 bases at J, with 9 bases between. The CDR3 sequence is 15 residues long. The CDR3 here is CASSLARGHSYEQYF. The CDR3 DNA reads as TGTGCCAGCAGTTTAGCGCGAGGACACTCCTACGAGCAGTACTTC.

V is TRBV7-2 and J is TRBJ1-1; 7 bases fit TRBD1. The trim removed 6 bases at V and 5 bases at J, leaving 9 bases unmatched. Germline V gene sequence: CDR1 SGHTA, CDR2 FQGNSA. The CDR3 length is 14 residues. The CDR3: CASRPTTGRTEAFF. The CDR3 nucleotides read TGTGCCAGCAGGCCCACGACAGGGAGGACTGAAGCTTTCTTT.

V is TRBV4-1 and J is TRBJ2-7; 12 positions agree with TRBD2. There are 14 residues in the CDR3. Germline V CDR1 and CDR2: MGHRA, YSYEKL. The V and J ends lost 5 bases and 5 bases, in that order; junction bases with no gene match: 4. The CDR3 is CASSSSGRANEQYF. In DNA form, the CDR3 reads TGCGCCAGCAGCTCTAGCGGGAGGGCGAACGAGCAGTACTTC.